This T cell receptor (beta chain) comes out of a study of response to subunit inactivated influenza vaccine. Notes on the study in general: Every seasonal influenza vaccination brings in few new T cells, the authors suggested.

TCRdb reprocessed the RT-PCR reads via MiXCR and lists one record per CDR3 protein. The data contain roughly 780,000 distinct CDR3 sequences, about a fifth of them singletons. A word on this clonotype: Its target is not known.

The CDR3 runs 13 residues. The germline CDR1 and CDR2 sequences are SGHVS and FNYEAQ. With 5 bases removed from V and 3 bases from J, the gap between germline ends came to 11 bases. This clonotype originated in a man aged 50 to 59 who received an inactivated influenza vaccine. J is TRBJ2-7 and V is TRBV7-6; TRBD1 is a possible D gene (6 bases). Material: PBMCs from blood, obtained roughly 5 days after vaccination. This chain's CDR3 is CASSPGQFYEQYF. CDR3 sequence (DNA): TGTGCCAGCAGCCCAGGACAGTTCTACGAGCAGTACTTC.